This T cell receptor beta chain originates from a study of blood T cell repertoires in COVID-19. Across the whole study: The study drew acute and convalescent COVID-19 samples from the United States, Italy and Spain. The analysed material was cDNA or gDNA that came from T cells, B-cell-depleted T cells, or PBMCs.

Seattle patients were enrolled during active infection and followed longitudinally. This clone was observed a few times. Per the study methods: Amplification of reference gene primers provided the estimated nucleated cell counts. Libraries were prepared by immunoSEQ multiplex PCR; TCRdb keeps only in-frame clonotypes and omits some of them. The V and J calls and the clone size are those of that table, but D and trimming were determined from the DNA. In the table there are about 110,000 clones, around 80% of which are singletons. The CDR3 has 12 amino acids. Germline-derived CDR1 and CDR2 are SNHLY and FYNNEI. V lost 4 bases and J lost 14; bases outside the gene matches: 5.

The TCR comes from a man at least 80 years old with COVID-19, enrolled during active disease. The J gene is TRBJ1-6, the V gene TRBV2; TRBD1 matches 7 bases. The sample consisted of peripheral blood. CDR3 sequence (DNA): TGTGCCAGCAGTGGACAGGGAACCTCCCTCCACTTT. This encodes CASSGQGTSLHF.